The clone carrying this TCR beta chain has only a few counts. Its antigen is not identified. Then a second PCR, running about 6 to 12 cycles, was carried out with a sample-barcoded 5' primer and a J-beta primer mix. TCRdb reanalysed the 5' RACE reads using MiXCR and keeps one entry per CDR3 protein. The repertoire holds over a million distinct CDR3 sequences, with 45% as singletons. The draw of peripheral blood yielded 8.5 to 10 milliliters from each donor. The CDR3 is 15 residues long. Germline CDR1 reads LGHDT; CDR2 reads YNNKEL (reference sequence). Trimming left V 4 bases short and J 0 bases short, with 10 bases between. This sample is part of a study of blood T cells in healthy people across ages. Overall study: Using template switching, researchers captured about one barcoded beta molecule for each two T cells.

Study findings and constraints: TCR beta diversity, measured per million T cells, fell in a roughly linear way with age.

Sequenced material: blood. This chain connects TRBV3-1 to TRBJ2-1; D might be TRBD2 (6 bases). The receptor was derived from a woman aged 55 to 70 in good health. The CDR3 DNA sequence: TGTGCCAGCAGCCCCGGAGGGCCCTCCTACAATGAGCAGTTCTTC. Its translation: CASSPGGPSYNEQFF.